Below, one T cell receptor (beta chain) is given with its context. This sample is part of a study of OX40 agonist ivuxolimab in advanced cancers. At the level of the study: In this cohort, patients received ivuxolimab, an agonistic anti-OX40 (CD134) antibody.

Here immunoSEQ multiplex PCR was the method, and the copy in TCRdb shows in-frame clones only, minus some. The sample holds about 59,000 clones; more than 75% are singletons and the top ten take more than 0.35%. Trimming removed 2 bases at V and 0 bases at J, with 14 bases between. Germline V gene sequence: CDR1 MNHEY, CDR2 SMNVEV (reference sequence). The CDR3 consists of 17 residues. The material sequenced was CD4+ or CD8+ T cells sorted from blood, taken in a trial of the OX40 agonist ivuxolimab. The gene calls are TRBV27 and TRBJ1-5, with D possibly matching TRBD1 (5 bases). The receptor was derived from an adult with an advanced solid tumor such as melanoma, head and neck, liver or kidney cancer. The CDR3 sequence: CASSLTPFQGSNQPQHF. Here the CDR3 DNA reads TGTGCCAGCAGTTTAACCCCTTTCCAGGGTAGCAATCAGCCCCAGCATTTT.